This T cell receptor beta chain was captured in a study of blood T cell repertoires in COVID-19. Turning to the study itself: COVID-19 samples, acute and convalescent, were from the United States, Italy and Spain. The analysed material was cDNA or gDNA that came from T cells, B-cell-depleted T cells, or PBMCs.

Original methodology: Scientists estimated how many nucleated cells there were by amplifying reference gene primers. Here immunoSEQ multiplex PCR was the method, and the copy in TCRdb shows in-frame clones only, minus some. V and J calls and clone size come straight from that table; D and trimming were deduced from the DNA. The sample lists 200,000 to 300,000 clones, around 87% occurring once. The Seattle site enrolled patients during active infection and followed them longitudinally. This CDR3 contains 14 residues. V lost 3 bases and J lost 4, with 12 bases in between. Germline V gene data show CDR1 as LGHDT and CDR2 as YNNKEL (reference sequence).

Material: peripheral blood. The gene calls are TRBV3-1 (or the pseudogene TRBV3-2) and TRBJ1-2; D is unclear. This TCR was sampled from a woman aged 55-69 years with COVID-19, enrolled during active disease. The CDR3 is CASSQATISYGYTF. CDR3 sequence (DNA): TGTGCCAGCAGCCAGGCAACTATAAGCTATGGCTACACCTTC.